The 31 T cell receptor beta chains below all came from one sample that was sequenced in a study of T cell changes during pregnancy in multiple sclerosis. Sequencing used immunoSEQ multiplex PCR; TCRdb keeps in-frame clones, though not all of them. The data show tens of thousands of clones, 80% to 95% seen once. Sequenced here: peripheral blood, sampled in the third trimester of pregnancy. The receptors originated from a female donor in good health, enrolled as a control in a pregnancy study.

The CDR3 DNA reads as TGTGCCAGCAGGGCGGCGGGGGCGTGGGAGCAGTACTTC. Encoded protein: CASRAAGAWEQYF. The V gene is TRBV6-5, the J gene TRBJ2-7, with D possibly TRBD2 on 7 matching bases. V was clipped by 6 bases and J by 7 bases, with 16 bases between them. Per germline, CDR1 MNHEY and CDR2 SVGAGI. CDR3 length: 13 amino acids.

The CDR3 sequence: CASSIASGASEQYF. In nucleotides, the CDR3 is TGTGCCAGCAGCATCGCTAGCGGAGCATCCGAGCAGTACTTC. This chain connects TRBV7-2 to TRBJ2-7, with 7 bases lining up with TRBD2. The CDR3 loop spans 14 amino acids. The germline V gene has CDR1 SGHTA and CDR2 FQGNSA. V trimming: 5 bases; J trimming: 6 bases; junction bases outside the gene matches: 10.

The chain uses TRBV15 and TRBJ2-7, with TRBD1 matching 10 bases. This CDR3 has 17 amino acids. Germline lookup yields CDR1 LNHNV and CDR2 YYDKDF (reference sequence). Unmatched junction bases numbered 11, after V lost 4 bases and J lost 2 bases. The CDR3 region is CATSTDDPGTGAYEQYF. CDR3 DNA: TGTGCCACCAGCACAGACGACCCAGGGACAGGGGCCTACGAGCAGTACTTC.

This clone showed up just once. The chain carries TRBV2 and TRBJ1-5; TRBD1 aligns across 8 bases. The ends lost 7 bases at V and 4 bases at J; junction bases unmatched: 3. This CDR3 is 13 amino acids long. Germline lookup yields CDR1 SNHLY and CDR2 FYNNEI. CDR3 in amino acids: CASTGQENQPQHF. Here the CDR3 DNA reads TGTGCCAGCACGGGACAGGAGAATCAGCCCCAGCATTTT.

This chain joins TRBV4-1 and TRBJ1-1, with 7 bases fitting TRBD1. Germline lookup yields CDR1 MGHRA and CDR2 YSYEKL. J was trimmed by 1 base and V by 2 bases; bases with no gene match: 1. This CDR3 spans 14 amino acids. The CDR3 loop reads CASSQRQGNTEAFF. The CDR3 nucleotides are TGCGCCAGCAGCCAAAGACAGGGGAACACTGAAGCTTTCTTT.

The chain carries TRBV7-8 and TRBJ1-5, with 10 positions matching TRBD1. The CDR3 is 16 amino acids. J was trimmed by 7 bases and V by 1 base; bases with no gene match: 7. Germline V gene sequence: CDR1 SGHVS, CDR2 FQNEAQ. CDR3 bases: TGTGCCAGCAGCTTAGGGTGGGGACAGGGGAGACAGCCCCAGCATTTT. As protein: CASSLGWGQGRQPQHF.

This chain connects TRBV30 to TRBJ1-2; weak D call: TRBD1 (6 bases). Germline CDR1 reads GTSNPN; CDR2 reads SVGIG (reference sequence). This CDR3 is built from 14 residues. The germline V and J ends were trimmed by 0 bases and 7 bases, with 15 bases remaining between them. The CDR3 region is CAWSVLTGSGGYTF. The CDR3 nucleotides read TGTGCCTGGAGTGTACTCACAGGGTCGGGTGGCTACACCTTC. Full variable domain (rest looked up from reference TRBV30 and TRBJ1-2): SQTIHQWPATLVQPVGSPLSLECTVEGTSNPNLYWYRQAAGRGLQLLFYSVGIGQISSEVPQNLSASRPQDRQFILSSKKLLLSDSGFYLCAWSVLTGSGGYTFGSGTRLTVV.

V gene TRBV28 combines with J gene TRBJ2-7; 10 bases match TRBD2. V trimming: 2 bases; J trimming: 2 bases; junction bases outside the gene matches: 12. The CDR3 is 18 residues long. The V gene's germline CDR1 is MDHEN and CDR2 SYDVKM. In DNA, the CDR3 is TGTGCCAGCAGTTTACGAGAGGTGACTAGCGGGCCGGCCTACGAGCAGTACTTC. It encodes CASSLREVTSGPAYEQYF.

The rearrangement uses TRBV14 and TRBJ2-7; TRBD2 aligns across 7 bases. J was trimmed by 7 bases and V by 1 base; bases with no gene match: 22. This CDR3 has 19 residues. Looked up from germline, CDR1 is SGHDN and CDR2 is FVKESK. The CDR3 coding sequence is TGTGCCAGCAGCCAAGCTCCGAGGGAACTAGCGAACACCGGGAGAGAGCAGTACTTC. Protein: CASSQAPRELANTGREQYF.

The rearrangement joins TRBV5-1 to TRBJ2-1, with 10 bases matching TRBD2. The CDR3 consists of 17 residues. Losses at the gene ends were 4 bases for V and 0 bases for J; bases not matched to a gene: 7. Per germline, CDR1 SGHRS and CDR2 YFSETQ. The CDR3 sequence is CASSTGTSESSYNEQFF. CDR3 bases: TGCGCCAGCAGCACCGGGACTAGCGAGAGCTCCTACAATGAGCAGTTCTTC.

The rearrangement uses TRBV2 and TRBJ2-7; TRBD1 is a possible D gene (6 bases). V was clipped by 4 bases and J by 1 base, with 11 bases between them. The CDR3 consists of 14 residues. The germline CDR1 and CDR2 sequences are SNHLY and FYNNEI. For the CDR3, the DNA is TGTGCCAGCAGTGTGACAGGCTTATCCTACGAGCAGTACTTC. Protein product: CASSVTGLSYEQYF.

The J gene is TRBJ2-7, the V gene TRBV28, with 7 bases identical to TRBD2. The CDR3 loop spans 14 amino acids. The ends lost 4 bases at V and 3 bases at J; junction bases unmatched: 6. Germline lookup yields CDR1 MDHEN and CDR2 SYDVKM. CDR3 sequence reads: CASSSSGTNYEQYF. Here the CDR3 DNA reads TGTGCCAGCAGTTCATCCGGGACTAACTACGAGCAGTACTTC. The whole variable domain, remainder taken from reference TRBV28 and TRBJ2-7, is DVKVTQSSRYLVKRTGEKVFLECVQDMDHENMFWYRQDPGLGLRLIYFSYDVKMKEKGDIPEGYSVSREKKERFSLILESASTNQTSMYLCASSSSGTNYEQYFGPGTRLTVT.

The J gene is TRBJ1-5, the V gene TRBV28; D perhaps matches TRBD1 (5 bases). V was shortened by 7 bases and J by 7 bases, with 20 bases between the two germline ends. CDR1 is MDHEN, CDR2 SYDVKM, per germline. The CDR3 length is 15 residues. The CDR3 sequence is CASTLDIARIQPQHF. The CDR3 DNA reads TGTGCCAGCACCTTGGACATAGCTCGTATCCAGCCCCAGCATTTT.

The rearrangement joins TRBV19 to TRBJ1-4; TRBD1 is a possible D gene (5 bases). This CDR3 is 14 amino acids long. The ends were cut back, 7 bases at V and 8 bases at J, with 17 bases in the middle. Per the germline V gene, CDR1 is LNHDA and CDR2 is SQIVND (reference sequence). The CDR3 spells CASTLDTTEEKLFF. Here the CDR3 DNA reads TGTGCCAGTACCCTGGACACAACGGAGGAAAAACTGTTTTTT.

This chain joins TRBV7-8 and TRBJ1-5, with no clear D. With 1 base removed from V and 3 bases from J, the gap between germline ends came to 7 bases. This CDR3 has 14 amino acids. The germline V gene encodes CDR1 SGHVS and CDR2 FQNEAQ. In DNA form, the CDR3 reads TGTGCCAGCAGCTTAGGGCAGTTCAATCAGCCCCAGCATTTT. Translated, it gives CASSLGQFNQPQHF. Complete variable domain (other parts from reference TRBV7-8 and TRBJ1-5): GAGVSQSPRYKVAKRGQDVALRCDPISGHVSLFWYQQALGQGPEFLTYFQNEAQLDKSGLPSDRFFAERPEGSVSTLKIQRTQQEDSAVYLCASSLGQFNQPQHFGDGTRLSIL.

The chain links TRBV5-6 to TRBJ2-5; no reliable D call. The CDR3 contains 19 residues. The germline V gene has CDR1 SGHDT and CDR2 YYEEEE. V was trimmed by 0 bases and J by 2 bases, leaving 23 bases between them. The CDR3 sequence: CASSLGLWLEAYYQETQYF. The CDR3, as DNA: TGTGCCAGCAGCTTGGGACTTTGGTTAGAGGCCTACTATCAAGAGACCCAGTACTTC. The whole variable domain, filled in from reference TRBV5-6 and TRBJ2-5, reads DAGVTQSPTHLIKTRGQQVTLRCSPKSGHDTVSWYQQALGQGPQFIFQYYEEEERQRGNFPDRFSGHQFPNYSSELNVNALLLGDSALYLCASSLGLWLEAYYQETQYFGPGTRLLVL.

V is TRBV11-3 and J is TRBJ2-1, with TRBD2 identical over 10 bases. This CDR3 is built from 18 residues. Germline V gene data show CDR1 as SGHNT and CDR2 as YENEEA. V was clipped by 6 bases and J by 0 bases; unmatched bases: 11. The CDR3 region has the DNA TGTGCCAGCAGGAGCGGGAGGGATATTACGAGCTCCTACAATGAGCAGTTCTTC. This sequence encodes CASRSGRDITSSYNEQFF. Full variable domain (outside the CDR3, taken from reference TRBV11-3 and TRBJ2-1): EAGVVQSPRYKIIEKKQPVAFWCNPISGHNTLYWYLQNLGQGPELLIRYENEEAVDDSQLPKDRFSAERLKGVDSTLKIQPAELGDSAVYLCASRSGRDITSSYNEQFFGPGTRLTVL.

This chain joins TRBV4-2 and TRBJ1-2; possibly TRBD1 for D (6 bases). Germline V gene lookup returns CDR1 LGHNA and CDR2 YNFKEQ. CDR3 length equals 15 residues. V gave up 0 bases and J gave up 5 bases, with 13 bases separating them. The CDR3 sequence: CASSQEGGLGYGYTF. CDR3 sequence (DNA): TGTGCCAGCAGCCAAGAGGGGGGGCTCGGGTATGGCTACACCTTC.

Here the CDR3 reads CASSEALRGNNNEQFF. CDR3 nucleotide sequence: TGTGCCAGCAGCGAGGCCCTTCGGGGGAACAACAATGAGCAGTTCTTC. The rearrangement joins TRBV9 to TRBJ2-1; possibly TRBD2 for D (6 bases). V was pared by 3 bases and J by 5 bases, with 18 bases between. The CDR3 runs 16 residues. Germline V gives CDR1 SGDLS, CDR2 YYNGEE.

The chain combines TRBV27 with TRBJ1-4; 9 nucleotides match TRBD1. There are 15 residues in the CDR3. Trimming at V came to 4 bases and at J to 8 bases, leaving 8 bases not matched to a gene. CDR1 is MNHEY and CDR2 is SMNVEV in the germline V gene (reference sequence). The CDR3 DNA follows: TGTGCCAGCAGTTCATACCGGGACAGGGTCGAAAAACTGTTTTTT. As protein: CASSSYRDRVEKLFF.

V is TRBV7-2 and J is TRBJ2-1; TRBD1 matches at 8 bases. The germline CDR1 and CDR2 sequences are SGHTA and FQGNSA. The CDR3 totals 17 residues. With V trimmed by 8 bases and J by 0 bases, 12 bases remained unmatched. The CDR3 region has the DNA TGTGCCAGCGCGGCCGGGATACAGGGGGGCTCCTACAATGAGCAGTTCTTC. Translating it yields CASAAGIQGGSYNEQFF.

The rearrangement joins TRBV9 to TRBJ2-4, with 11 bases matching TRBD2. The CDR3 sequence is 20 residues long. CDR1 is SGDLS, CDR2 YYNGEE, per germline. V lost 0 bases, J lost 6 bases, and 17 bases stayed unmatched. CDR3 sequence: CASSVAMDSGGAESVNIQYF. CDR3 in DNA: TGTGCCAGCAGCGTAGCTATGGATAGCGGGGGGGCTGAGAGTGTAAACATTCAGTACTTC.

CDR3 nucleotide sequence: TGTGCCAGCAGCTTATCGGGGAACACTGAAGCTTTCTTT. Translated, it gives CASSLSGNTEAFF. The chain couples TRBV7-9 to TRBJ1-1; D call uncertain. This CDR3 is built from 13 residues. Germline CDR1 is SEHNR and CDR2 is FQNEAQ (reference sequence). The V end lost 2 bases, the J end lost 1 base, and 5 bases lay between the germline ends.

The sample holds a few counts of this clone. The V call is TRBV4-3, the J call TRBJ2-2, with 11 nucleotides matching TRBD2. CDR3 length: 19 amino acids. The J segment lost 4 bases and the V segment lost 1 base, leaving 11 bases of the junction unmatched. Germline CDR1 and CDR2: LGHNA and YSLEER. The CDR3 region is CASSQGLIAGGWGTGELFF. The CDR3 DNA sequence: TGCGCCAGCAGCCAAGGGTTGATAGCGGGAGGGTGGGGCACCGGGGAGCTGTTTTTT.

V and J are TRBV27 and TRBJ2-7; weak D call: TRBD1 (5 bases). In germline, CDR1 is MNHEY, CDR2 SMNVEV (reference sequence). Between the trimmed V and J ends, which lost 8 bases and 3 bases, there was a span of 23 bases. The CDR3 length is 16 residues. CDR3 DNA sequence: TGTGCCAGCCTCAATGACAGTACCCCTTTATACTACGAGCAGTACTTC. This codes for CASLNDSTPLYYEQYF.

The gene calls are TRBV7-9 and TRBJ2-7; D may be TRBD2 (6 bases). Germline assignment: CDR1 SEHNR and CDR2 FQNEAQ (reference sequence). The CDR3 has 16 residues. Trimming shortened V by 0 bases and J by 4 bases, and 16 bases separated the two germline ends. The CDR3 loop reads CASSLAPRGSQYEQYF. In nucleotides, the CDR3 is TGTGCCAGCAGCTTAGCTCCCCGGGGGAGTCAATACGAGCAGTACTTC.

This chain uses TRBV11-2 with TRBJ1-2; D is uncertain. Trimming took 0 bases from V and 8 from J, leaving 13 bases between them. The CDR3 is 14 residues long. CDR1 is SGHAT and CDR2 is FQNNGV in the germline V gene. DNA for the CDR3: TGTGCCAGCAGCTTAGATTTCCTAGACGGAGGCTACACCTTC. It encodes CASSLDFLDGGYTF.

The chain links TRBV4-3 to TRBJ1-2; D unclear. Germline V gene sequence: CDR1 LGHNA, CDR2 YSLEER. Between the trimmed V and J ends, which lost 1 base and 2 bases, there was a span of 11 bases. The CDR3 has 15 residues. For the CDR3, the DNA is TGCGCCAGCAGCCAAGCCAGGACTTCAAACTATGGCTACACCTTC. It is translated as CASSQARTSNYGYTF.

The gene calls are TRBV27 and TRBJ2-7; 9 positions agree with TRBD2. Germline CDR1 MNHEY, CDR2 SMNVEV (reference sequence). The V gene end was trimmed by 2 bases and the J gene end by 3 bases; junction bases not matched to a gene: 5. This CDR3 has 15 amino acids. CDR3 in amino acids: CASSLTPSGDYEQYF. The CDR3 DNA reads TGTGCCAGCAGTTTAACCCCTAGCGGGGACTACGAGCAGTACTTC.

The chain carries TRBV7-9 and TRBJ1-1; D is uncertain. Trimming removed 5 bases from V and 0 bases from J, with 7 bases in between. The germline CDR1 and CDR2 sequences are SEHNR and FQNEAQ (reference sequence). This CDR3 is 13 amino acids long. In DNA, the CDR3 is TGTGCCAGCAGCAGACAAATGAACACTGAAGCTTTCTTT. Its translation: CASSRQMNTEAFF.

This chain uses TRBV9 with TRBJ2-3; 8 positions match TRBD2. CDR1 is SGDLS, CDR2 YYNGEE, per germline. The CDR3 runs to 16 residues. V shed 4 bases and J 0 bases; nucleotides not matched to a gene: 7. The CDR3 coding sequence is TGTGCCAGCAGCTCAATAGCGGGGAGTAGCACAGATACGCAGTATTTT. This encodes CASSSIAGSSTDTQYF.